The sequence of this TCR beta chain was determined in a study of blood T cell repertoires in COVID-19 (dated by TCRdb to 2020 to 2022). Regarding the research as a whole: Samples from collaborators originated in the United States, Italy and Spain and spanned both the acute and convalescent phases of COVID-19. The material from the prospective study consisted of cDNA or gDNA derived from T cells, B-cell-depleted T cells, or PBMCs. The dataset comprised deeply sampled blood TCRbeta repertoires from subjects exposed to, actively infected with, or recovered from COVID-19. The repertoires were made available in a free public database intended to serve as a resource for research on the immune response to SARS-CoV-2. Samples were obtained from the ongoing ImmuneRACE study (first 160 participants) and from roughly 1,300 subjects provided by 6 global collaborators. The sample metadata nearly always contained a de-identified subject ID, COVID-19 status, age in years and sex. Where HLA class I and class II types were available, the types were taken from metadata supplied by the sample provider, not from assay-based typing. On the study overall, not on this receptor specifically: How much clinical and demographic metadata was included differed by source and by participant, and the metadata was provided uncurated.

To note about this clone: Its binding antigen is unknown. It has no much larger one-base neighbor in the sample; base qualities were not kept.

TCRbeta CDR3 regions were amplified from genomic DNA by means of the immunoSEQ Assay, a bias-controlled multiplex PCR. The paper's processing steps were these. The number of nucleated cells in each sample was estimated from the amplification of reference gene primers within the assay. To quantify the absolute abundance of each unique TCRbeta CDR3 rearrangement, sequence reads were collapsed and filtered. For each sample, productive Simpson clonality was calculated as the square root of Simpson's diversity index across productive rearrangements. Drawn from immuneACCESS, this table holds only the in-frame rearrangements with V and J called that TCRdb kept. Clones are partly lost; checked studies trace under half to an unresolved V gene and leave the rest unexplained. V and J calls and clone size are those listed in that table; D and trimming were worked out from the DNA. This sample lists 110,000 or so clones; approximately 85% were detected once. In total, the top ten clones hold approximately 5% of the sample.

In Seattle, one collaborating source enrolled patients while the infection was active and tracked those patients longitudinally over the course of disease. The collaborating institutions used their own protocols to collect whole blood in K2EDTA tubes. For TCRbeta analysis, collaborators shipped samples in one of three forms: frozen whole blood, isolated PBMCs, or DNA extracted from either of those sample types. V and J are truncated by 3 bases and 5 bases respectively, leaving an intervening sequence of 10 bases. CDR1 and CDR2 are drawn from the germline V gene (reference sequence): LNHDA, SQIVND. The CDR3 covers 14 residues, taking in both the cysteine and the phenylalanine. The only DNA kept is the CDR3, 42 bases in frame from the first base.

The sequence joins TRBV19 to TRBJ1-4; tentative D gene TRBD1, with 5 bases matching. The sample consisted of peripheral blood. The TCR comes from a woman aged 60 to 75 with COVID-19, enrolled during active disease. The sequenced DNA is TGTGCCAGTAGTATCACGGGGGAGAATGAAAAACTGTTTTTT. This translates into CASSITGENEKLFF.